This TCR beta chain derives from a study of control samples from healthy donors and cancer patients. Sequenced by immunoSEQ multiplex PCR; TCRdb stores in-frame clones only, minus some. The repertoire consists of roughly 130,000 clones, with more than 85% occurring once and the leading ten covering around 1.6%. Germline values: CDR1 SGHNT, CDR2 YYREEE (reference sequence). This CDR3 has 17 amino acids. The ends lost 2 bases at V and 0 bases at J; junction bases unmatched: 10. In its sample, this clone was seen once. The chain carries TRBV5-4 and TRBJ1-1; 7 bases are a match to TRBD1. The TCR was taken from a man aged 50-60 years with head and neck cancer. The sample consisted of PBMCs. CDR3 sequence: CASSLWDSLDMNTEAFF. The CDR3 nucleotides are TGTGCCAGCAGCTTATGGGACAGTTTAGATATGAACACTGAAGCTTTCTTT.